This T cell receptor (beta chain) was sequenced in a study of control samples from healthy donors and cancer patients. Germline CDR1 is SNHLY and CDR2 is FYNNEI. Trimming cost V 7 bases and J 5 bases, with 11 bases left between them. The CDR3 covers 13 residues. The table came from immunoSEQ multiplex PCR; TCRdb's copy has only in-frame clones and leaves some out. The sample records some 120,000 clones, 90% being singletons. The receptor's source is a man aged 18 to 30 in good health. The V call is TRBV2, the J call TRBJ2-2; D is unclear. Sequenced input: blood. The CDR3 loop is CASTTWGTGELFF. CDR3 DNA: TGTGCCAGCACCACCTGGGGAACCGGGGAGCTGTTTTTT.